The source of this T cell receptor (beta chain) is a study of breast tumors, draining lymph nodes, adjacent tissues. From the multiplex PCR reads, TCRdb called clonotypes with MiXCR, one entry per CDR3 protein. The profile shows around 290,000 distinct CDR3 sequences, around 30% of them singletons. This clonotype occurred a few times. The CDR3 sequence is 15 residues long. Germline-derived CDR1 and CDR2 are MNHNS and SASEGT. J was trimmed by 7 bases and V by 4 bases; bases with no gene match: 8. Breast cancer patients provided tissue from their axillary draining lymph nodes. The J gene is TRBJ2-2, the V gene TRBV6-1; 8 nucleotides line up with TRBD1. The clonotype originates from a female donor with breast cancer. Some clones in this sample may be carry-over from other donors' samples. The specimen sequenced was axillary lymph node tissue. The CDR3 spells CASSGAGQGIGELFF. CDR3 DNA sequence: TGTGCCAGCAGTGGGGCCGGACAGGGAATCGGGGAGCTGTTTTTT.